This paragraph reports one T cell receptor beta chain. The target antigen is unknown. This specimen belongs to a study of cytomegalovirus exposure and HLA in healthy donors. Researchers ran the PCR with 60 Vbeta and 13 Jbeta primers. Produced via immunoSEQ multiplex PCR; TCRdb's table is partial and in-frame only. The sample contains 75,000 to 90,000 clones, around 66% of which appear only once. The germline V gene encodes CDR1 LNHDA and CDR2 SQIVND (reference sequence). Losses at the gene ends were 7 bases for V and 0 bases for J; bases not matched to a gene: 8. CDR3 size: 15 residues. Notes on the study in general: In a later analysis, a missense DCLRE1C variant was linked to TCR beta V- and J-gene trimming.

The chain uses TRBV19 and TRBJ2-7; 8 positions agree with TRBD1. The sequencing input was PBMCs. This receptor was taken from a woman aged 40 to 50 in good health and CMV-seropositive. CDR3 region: CASTNRGSSSYEQYF. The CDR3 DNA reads TGTGCCAGTACCAACAGGGGGTCCAGCTCCTACGAGCAGTACTTC. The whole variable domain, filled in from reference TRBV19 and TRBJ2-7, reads DGGITQSPKYLFRKEGQNVTLSCEQNLNHDAMYWYRQDPGQGLRLIYYSQIVNDFQKGDIAEGYSVSREKKESFPLTVTSAQKNPTAFYLCASTNRGSSSYEQYFGPGTRLTVT.